These 12 T cell receptor beta chains share one sample of origin, sequenced in a study of blood T cell repertoires in COVID-19. The table came from immunoSEQ multiplex PCR; TCRdb's copy has only in-frame clones and leaves some out. The sample holds about 480,000 clones, approximately 87% seen once. Sequencing was carried out using PBMCs or T cells enriched from blood (not recorded which). These receptors originate from a middle-aged woman who had recovered from COVID-19.

J is TRBJ2-5 and V is TRBV27, with D possibly matching TRBD2 (6 bases). Germline CDR1 reads MNHEY; CDR2 reads SMNVEV (reference sequence). V was pared by 5 bases and J by 2 bases, with 12 bases between. CDR3 length: 14 amino acids. This CDR3 is CASSVTGTQETQYF. The CDR3 DNA is TGTGCCAGCAGTGTTACCGGGACTCAAGAGACCCAGTACTTC.

This chain links TRBV7-8 with TRBJ1-1; D might be TRBD1 (5 bases). Trimming removed 3 bases from V and 7 bases from J, with 12 bases in between. The CDR3 covers 13 residues. Germline V lookup: CDR1 SGHVS, CDR2 FQNEAQ. The CDR3 coding sequence is TGTGCCAGCAGCTTCGGACATCTCGATGAAGCTTTCTTT. Its translation is CASSFGHLDEAFF.

The chain has TRBV11-2 and TRBJ2-7; a possible D gene is TRBD1 (5 bases). The CDR3 sequence is 15 residues long. Trimming took off 1 base at V and 3 bases at J, with 13 bases between the two ends. CDR1 is SGHAT, CDR2 FQNNGV, per germline. The CDR3 DNA reads TGTGCCAGCAGCTTAGCCCGAGGACACTACTACGAGCAGTACTTC. Translated: CASSLARGHYYEQYF.

The rearrangement links TRBV7-2 to TRBJ2-7; 11 bases are a match to TRBD2. CDR3 length: 15 residues. Germline CDR1 reads SGHTA; CDR2 reads FQGNSA. V shed 6 bases and J 4 bases; nucleotides not matched to a gene: 8. CDR3 protein: CASRRTSGSTYEQYF. The DNA of the CDR3 is TGTGCCAGCAGACGCACTAGCGGGAGTACGTACGAGCAGTACTTC.

This rearrangement joins TRBV5-1 to TRBJ1-4, with TRBD1 as a possible D gene (6 bases). The V and J ends lost 0 bases and 7 bases respectively, with 16 bases between them. This CDR3 is built from 16 residues. Germline-derived CDR1 and CDR2 are SGHRS and YFSETQ. CDR3 sequence (DNA): TGCGCCAGCAGCTTGGCCCCTGGGGGGGCAGGTGAAAAACTGTTTTTT. Encoded protein: CASSLAPGGAGEKLFF.

In DNA, the CDR3 is TGTGCCAGCAGCTCGGACAGGGGGCGAGTTGGAGACACTGAAGCTTTCTTT. It translates to CASSSDRGRVGDTEAFF. The chain recombines TRBV5-5 with TRBJ1-1, with TRBD1 matching over 11 bases. The germline V gene encodes CDR1 SGHKS and CDR2 YYEKEE (reference sequence). The CDR3 runs to 17 residues. J gave up 3 bases and V 3 bases, and 10 bases lay outside the gene matches.

The chain couples TRBV7-2 to TRBJ1-2; 7 nucleotides align to TRBD1. The CDR3 is 17 amino acids. Losses at the gene ends were 1 base for V and 4 bases for J; bases not matched to a gene: 12. CDR1 and CDR2 from the germline V gene are SGHTA and FQGNSA. The CDR3, as DNA: TGTGCCAGCAGCTTAGTTGGGGGGACAGACAAAACCTATGGCTACACCTTC. Protein product: CASSLVGGTDKTYGYTF.

This chain joins TRBV7-9 and TRBJ2-1; 11 bases are shared with TRBD2. The CDR3 consists of 15 residues. Germline values: CDR1 SEHNR, CDR2 FQNEAQ (reference sequence). V trimming: 1 base; J trimming: 6 bases; junction bases outside the gene matches: 2. In nucleotides, the CDR3 is TGTGCCAGCAGCTTAGTACTAGCGGGAGTCAATGAGCAGTTCTTC. Translation: CASSLVLAGVNEQFF.

The chain combines TRBV5-1 with TRBJ2-7, with D possibly matching TRBD1 (5 bases). With 1 base removed from V and 3 bases from J, the gap between germline ends came to 14 bases. Germline V gene sequence: CDR1 SGHRS, CDR2 YFSETQ. This CDR3 contains 15 residues. This CDR3 reads CASSLSPGRGYEQYF. CDR3 sequence (DNA): TGCGCCAGCAGCTTGAGTCCCGGAAGGGGCTACGAGCAGTACTTC.

The chain carries TRBV5-5 and TRBJ2-7, with a tentative D call TRBD2 (6 bases). The germline CDR1 and CDR2 sequences are SGHKS and YYEKEE (reference sequence). With 2 bases removed from V and 0 bases from J, the gap between germline ends came to 12 bases. This CDR3 spans 15 amino acids. The CDR3 DNA reads TGTGCCAGCAGCTTAGTACTCGGGAGCTCCTACGAGCAGTACTTC. It yields the protein CASSLVLGSSYEQYF.

This chain connects TRBV3-1 (or the pseudogene TRBV3-2) to TRBJ2-1, with D maybe TRBD2 (6 bases). CDR1 and CDR2 from the germline V gene are LGHDT and YNNKEL (reference sequence). V lost 4 bases to trimming and J lost 9 bases, with 19 bases between them. The CDR3 runs 15 residues. CDR3 sequence: CASSLPGSGGLEQFF. The CDR3 DNA reads as TGTGCCAGCAGCCTGCCAGGCTCCGGGGGACTTGAGCAGTTCTTC.

The chain joins TRBV15 to TRBJ2-5; TRBD2 might be the D (5 bases). V was cut by 0 bases and J by 5 bases, with 10 bases left in between. Germline V gene lookup returns CDR1 LNHNV and CDR2 YYDKDF (reference sequence). The CDR3 runs to 14 residues. This chain's CDR3 is CATSRDMRAETQYF. The CDR3 DNA reads TGTGCCACCAGCAGAGATATGAGGGCTGAGACCCAGTACTTC.